The T cell receptor (beta chain) under discussion was sequenced for a study of regulatory T cells in long-lasting Graves disease. The germline CDR1 and CDR2 sequences are SGHVS and FQNEAQ. CDR3 length equals 13 residues. The V end was cut by 4 bases, the J end by 4 bases, with 7 bases between. The time point: newly diagnosed GD, antithyroid drugs for less than 3 months. From PBMCs, RNA was extracted and then used to make the TCR library. Construction of TCR beta libraries relied on iRepertoire HTBI primers and on Arm-PCR targeting CDR3 regions. MiXCR was run by TCRdb on the multiplex PCR reads, yielding one entry per CDR3 protein. The table records roughly 520,000 distinct CDR3 sequences, 12% of them present only once. This same sample was also part of a study on T cells in Graves' hyperthyroidism and ophthalmopathy.

The sequences come from peripheral blood mononuclear cells (PBMCs), collected at new diagnosis, from a patient treated with antithyroid drugs. This chain connects TRBV7-8 to TRBJ1-4, with no clear D. The receptor comes from a woman aged 25 to 39 with Graves disease. The CDR3 region is CASSSDGNEKLFF. DNA for the CDR3: TGTGCCAGCAGCTCGGATGGTAATGAAAAACTGTTTTTT.